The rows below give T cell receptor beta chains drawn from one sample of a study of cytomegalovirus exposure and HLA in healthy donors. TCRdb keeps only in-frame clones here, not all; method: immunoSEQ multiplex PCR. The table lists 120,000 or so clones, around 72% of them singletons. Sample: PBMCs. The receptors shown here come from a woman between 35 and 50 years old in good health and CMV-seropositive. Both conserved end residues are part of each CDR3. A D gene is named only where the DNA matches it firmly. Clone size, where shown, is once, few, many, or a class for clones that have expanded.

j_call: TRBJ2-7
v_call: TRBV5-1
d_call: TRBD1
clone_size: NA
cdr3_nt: TGCGCCAGCAGCTTGGTGGGACAGGTCCCCTACGAGCAGTACTTC
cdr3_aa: CASSLVGQVPYEQYF

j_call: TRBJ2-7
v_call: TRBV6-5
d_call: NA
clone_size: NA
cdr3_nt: TGTGCCAGCAGTTACGGGGCACCCAATTCCTACGAGCAGTACTTC
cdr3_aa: CASSYGAPNSYEQYF

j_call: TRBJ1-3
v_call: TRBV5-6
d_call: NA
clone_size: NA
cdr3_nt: TGTGCCAGCAGTCGGAGGGACACCATATATTTT
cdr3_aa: CASSRRDTIYF

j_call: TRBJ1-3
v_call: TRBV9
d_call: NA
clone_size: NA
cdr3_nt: TGTGCCAGCAGCCCCGGGATATCTGGAAACACCATATATTTT
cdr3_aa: CASSPGISGNTIYF

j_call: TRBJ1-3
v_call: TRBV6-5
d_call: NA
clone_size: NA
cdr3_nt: TGTGCCAGCAGTTCTGACTCGGGGTCTGGAAACACCATATATTTT
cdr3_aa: CASSSDSGSGNTIYF

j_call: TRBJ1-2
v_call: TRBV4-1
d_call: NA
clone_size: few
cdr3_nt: TGCGCCAGCAGCCAAGATCAACAGGGCGGCTATGGCTACACCTTC
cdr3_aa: CASSQDQQGGYGYTF

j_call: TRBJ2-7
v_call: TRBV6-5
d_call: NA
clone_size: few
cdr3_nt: TGTGCCAGCAGTTACGGCAGGAGAGGGGGTGAGCAGTACTTC
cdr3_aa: CASSYGRRGGEQYF

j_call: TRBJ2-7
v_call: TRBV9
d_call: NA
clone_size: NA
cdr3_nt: TGTGCCAGCAGCCCAGGAGGTTACGAGCAGTACTTC
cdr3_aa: CASSPGGYEQYF

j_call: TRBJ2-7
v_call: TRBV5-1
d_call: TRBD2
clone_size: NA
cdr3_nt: TGCGCCAGCAGCCTCCTCGGGGGACTAGCGCGATACGAGCAGTACTTC
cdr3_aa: CASSLLGGLARYEQYF

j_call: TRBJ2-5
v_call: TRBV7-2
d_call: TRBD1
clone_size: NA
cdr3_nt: TGTGCCAGCAGCTTAACGGGACAGGGTCTCCAAGAGACCCAGTACTTC
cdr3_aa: CASSLTGQGLQETQYF

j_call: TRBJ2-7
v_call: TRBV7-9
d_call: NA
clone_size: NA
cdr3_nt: TGTGCCAGCAGCCTACCGAGAGACGAGCAGTACTTC
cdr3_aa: CASSLPRDEQYF

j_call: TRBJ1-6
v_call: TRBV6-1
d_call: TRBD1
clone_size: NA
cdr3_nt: TGTGCCAGCAGTCTGCAGGGGGCTGATAATTCACCCCTCCACTTT
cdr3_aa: CASSLQGADNSPLHF

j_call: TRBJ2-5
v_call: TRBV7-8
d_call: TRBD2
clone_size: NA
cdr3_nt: TGTGCCAGCAGCTCCACACCGCTAGCGGGACCGGGGGAGACCCAGTACTTC
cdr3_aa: CASSSTPLAGPGETQYF